This entry is about one T cell receptor (beta chain). Researchers ran the PCR with 60 Vbeta and 13 Jbeta primers. Sequenced by immunoSEQ multiplex PCR; TCRdb stores in-frame clones only, minus some. The data hold over 100,000 clones, with approximately 64% observed a single time. CDR3 length: 19 amino acids. From germline, CDR1 is LNHNV and CDR2 YYDKDF (reference sequence). V lost 0 bases to trimming and J lost 0 bases, with 17 bases between them. This sample stems from a study of cytomegalovirus exposure and HLA in healthy donors. This receptor was identified in a woman aged 40 to 49 in good health and CMV-seronegative. The sample taken for sequencing was PBMCs. This rearrangement joins TRBV15 to TRBJ1-4, with D tentatively TRBD1 (5 bases). CDR3 residues: CATSRDFRVVVATNEKLFF. The CDR3 bases are TGTGCCACCAGCAGAGATTTCAGGGTGGTGGTTGCAACTAATGAAAAACTGTTTTTT.